This TCR beta chain was retrieved from a study of PD-L1 blockade in urothelial cancer. On the study more broadly: The study started patients on atezolizumab in the mid-2010s, giving 1,200 mg intravenously every 3 weeks. Males with urothelial cancer arising in the bladder constituted about 90% of the roughly 30 patients. Blood was evaluated 3 weeks (second dose) and 6 weeks after therapy began.

The sample's time point: pretreatment peripheral blood. Germline V gives CDR1 SQVTM, CDR2 ANQGSEA. Trimming stripped 4 bases from V and 7 bases from J, with 12 bases between. The CDR3 is made up of 12 amino acids. Spiked synthetic TCR analogs estimated absolute template abundance per PCR. The method was immunoSEQ multiplex PCR; TCRdb's version includes in-frame clones alone and lacks a portion of them. The sample yields fewer than 50,000 clones, more than 65% seen once. The source was PBMCs, collected around atezolizumab (anti-PD-L1) treatment. The clonotype was recovered from a man in his sixties or seventies with urothelial cancer. V and J are TRBV29-1 and TRBJ2-3; D might be TRBD2 (7 bases). The CDR3 sequence is CSVGGGRNTQYF. Here the CDR3 DNA reads TGCAGCGTTGGGGGGGGCAGAAATACGCAGTATTTT.